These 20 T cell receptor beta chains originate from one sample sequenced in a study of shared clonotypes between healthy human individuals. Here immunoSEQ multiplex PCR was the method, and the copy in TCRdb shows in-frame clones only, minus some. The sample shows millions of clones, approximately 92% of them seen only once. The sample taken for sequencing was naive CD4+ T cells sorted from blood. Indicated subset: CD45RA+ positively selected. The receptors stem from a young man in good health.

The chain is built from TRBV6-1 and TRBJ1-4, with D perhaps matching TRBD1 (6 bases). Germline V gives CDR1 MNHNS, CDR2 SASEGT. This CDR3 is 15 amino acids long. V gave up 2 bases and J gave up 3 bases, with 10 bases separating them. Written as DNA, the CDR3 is TGTGCCAGCAGTGAAATGGGGGCGGCTAATGAAAAACTGTTTTTT. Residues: CASSEMGAANEKLFF.

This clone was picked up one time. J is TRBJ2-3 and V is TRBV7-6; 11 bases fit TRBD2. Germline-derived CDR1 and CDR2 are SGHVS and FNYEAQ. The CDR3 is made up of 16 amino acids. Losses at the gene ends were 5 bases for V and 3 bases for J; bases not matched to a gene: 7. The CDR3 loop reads CASSQKLAGVTDTQYF. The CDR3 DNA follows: TGTGCCAGCAGCCAGAAACTAGCGGGGGTAACAGATACGCAGTATTTT.

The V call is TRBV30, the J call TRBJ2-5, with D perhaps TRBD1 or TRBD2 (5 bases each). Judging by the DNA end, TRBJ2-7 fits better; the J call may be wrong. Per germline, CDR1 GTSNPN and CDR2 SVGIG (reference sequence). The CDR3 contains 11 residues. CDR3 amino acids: CAWSVGGEQYF. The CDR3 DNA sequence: TGTGCCTGGAGTGTTGGGGGCGAGCAGTACTTC.

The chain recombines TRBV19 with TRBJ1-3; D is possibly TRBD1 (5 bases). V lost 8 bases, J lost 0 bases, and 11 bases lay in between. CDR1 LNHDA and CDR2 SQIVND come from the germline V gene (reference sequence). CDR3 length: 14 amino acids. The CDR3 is CASQRGTSGNTIYF. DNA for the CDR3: TGTGCCAGTCAACGGGGGACCTCTGGAAACACCATATATTTT.

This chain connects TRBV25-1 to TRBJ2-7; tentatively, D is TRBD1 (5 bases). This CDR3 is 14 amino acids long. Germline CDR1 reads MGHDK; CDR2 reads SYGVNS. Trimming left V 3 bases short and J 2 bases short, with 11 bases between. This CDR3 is CASSETVTAYEQYF. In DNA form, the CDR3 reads TGTGCCAGCAGTGAGACGGTGACAGCCTACGAGCAGTACTTC.

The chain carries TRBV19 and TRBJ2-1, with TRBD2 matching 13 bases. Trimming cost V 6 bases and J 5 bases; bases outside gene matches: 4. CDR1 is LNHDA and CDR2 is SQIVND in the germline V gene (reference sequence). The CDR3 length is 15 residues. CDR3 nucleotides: TGTGCCAGTAGCCGGACTAGCGGGAGCCACAATGAGCAGTTCTTC. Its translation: CASSRTSGSHNEQFF.

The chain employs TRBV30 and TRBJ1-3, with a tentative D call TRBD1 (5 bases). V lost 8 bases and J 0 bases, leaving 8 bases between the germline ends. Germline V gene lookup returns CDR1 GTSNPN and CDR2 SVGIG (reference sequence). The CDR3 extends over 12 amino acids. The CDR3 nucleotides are TGTGCCGGCCAGGGCTCTGGAAACACCATATATTTT. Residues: CAGQGSGNTIYF.

For the CDR3, the DNA is TGTGCCAGCAGCTTAACCGGGACAAAGACTCACAATGAGCAGTTCTTC. Residues: CASSLTGTKTHNEQFF. The V and J genes are TRBV7-9 and TRBJ2-1; weak D call: TRBD1 (6 bases). Germline V lookup: CDR1 SEHNR, CDR2 FQNEAQ (reference sequence). The CDR3 is 16 amino acids. Trimming removed 2 bases at V and 5 bases at J, with 16 bases between.

In DNA form, the CDR3 reads TGTGCCAGCAGACGGACTGACAGCTCCAATCAGCCCCAGCATTTT. Its protein is CASRRTDSSNQPQHF. The gene calls are TRBV7-8 and TRBJ1-5; D perhaps matches TRBD1 (5 bases). Germline V gene data show CDR1 as SGHVS and CDR2 as FQNEAQ. V was trimmed by 6 bases and J by 3 bases, leaving 15 bases between them. The CDR3 covers 15 residues.

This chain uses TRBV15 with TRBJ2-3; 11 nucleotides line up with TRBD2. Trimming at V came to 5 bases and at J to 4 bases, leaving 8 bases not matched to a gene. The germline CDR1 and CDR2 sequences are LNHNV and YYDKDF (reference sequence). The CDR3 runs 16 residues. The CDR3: CATSGNLAGGPDTQYF. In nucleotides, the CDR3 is TGTGCCACCAGCGGAAACCTAGCGGGAGGACCAGATACGCAGTATTTT.

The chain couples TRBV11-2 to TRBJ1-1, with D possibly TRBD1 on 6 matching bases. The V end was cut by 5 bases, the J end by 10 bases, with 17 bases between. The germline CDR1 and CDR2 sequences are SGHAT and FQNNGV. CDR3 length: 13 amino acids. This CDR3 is CASSLDRTPVAFF. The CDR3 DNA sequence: TGTGCCAGCAGCCTTGACAGGACCCCGGTAGCTTTCTTT.

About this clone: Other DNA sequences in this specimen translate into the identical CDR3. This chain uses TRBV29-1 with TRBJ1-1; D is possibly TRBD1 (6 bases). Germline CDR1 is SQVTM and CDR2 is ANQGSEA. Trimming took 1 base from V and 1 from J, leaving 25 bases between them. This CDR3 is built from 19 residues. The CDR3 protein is CSVEVGTGKRRLSNTEAFF. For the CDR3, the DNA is TGCAGCGTTGAAGTGGGTACAGGGAAGCGGCGCCTTTCGAACACTGAAGCTTTCTTT.

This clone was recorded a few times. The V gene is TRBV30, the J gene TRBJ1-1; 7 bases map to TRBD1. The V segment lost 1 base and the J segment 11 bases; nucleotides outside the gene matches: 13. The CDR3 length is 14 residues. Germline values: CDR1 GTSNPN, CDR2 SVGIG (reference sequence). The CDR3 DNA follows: TGTGCCTGGAGTGACCGGGACAGCCCAGCCGGGGCTTTCTTT. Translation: CAWSDRDSPAGAFF.

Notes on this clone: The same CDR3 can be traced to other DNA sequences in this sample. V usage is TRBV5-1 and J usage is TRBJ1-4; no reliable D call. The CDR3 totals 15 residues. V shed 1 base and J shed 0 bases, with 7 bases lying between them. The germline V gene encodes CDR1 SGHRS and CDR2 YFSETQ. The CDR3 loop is CASSLTGATNEKLFF. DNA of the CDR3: TGCGCCAGCAGCTTGACGGGTGCAACTAATGAAAAACTGTTTTTT.

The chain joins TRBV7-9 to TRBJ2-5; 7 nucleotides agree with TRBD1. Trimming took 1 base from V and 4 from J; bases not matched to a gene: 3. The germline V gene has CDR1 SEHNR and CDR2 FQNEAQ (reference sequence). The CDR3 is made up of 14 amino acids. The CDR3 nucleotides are TGTGCCAGCAGCTTAGGTAACAGGGGAGAGACCCAGTACTTC. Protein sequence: CASSLGNRGETQYF.

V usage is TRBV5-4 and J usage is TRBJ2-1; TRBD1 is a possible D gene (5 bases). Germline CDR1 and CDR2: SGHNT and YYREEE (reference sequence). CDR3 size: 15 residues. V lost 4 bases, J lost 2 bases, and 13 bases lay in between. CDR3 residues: CASSHGQGTYNEQFF. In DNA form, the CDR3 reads TGTGCCAGCAGCCATGGGCAGGGCACCTACAATGAGCAGTTCTTC.

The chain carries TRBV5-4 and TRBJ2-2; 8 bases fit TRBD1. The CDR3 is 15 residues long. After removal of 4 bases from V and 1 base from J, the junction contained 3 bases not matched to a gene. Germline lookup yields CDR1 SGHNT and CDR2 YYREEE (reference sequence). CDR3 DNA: TGTGCCAGCAGCCTGGACAGGGTGAACACCGGGGAGCTGTTTTTT. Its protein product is CASSLDRVNTGELFF.

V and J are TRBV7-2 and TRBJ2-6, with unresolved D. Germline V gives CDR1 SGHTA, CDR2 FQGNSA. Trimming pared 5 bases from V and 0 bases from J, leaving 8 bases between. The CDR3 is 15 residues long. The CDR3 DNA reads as TGTGCCAGCAGCCCCGGAGACTCTGGGGCCAACGTCCTGACTTTC. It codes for CASSPGDSGANVLTF.

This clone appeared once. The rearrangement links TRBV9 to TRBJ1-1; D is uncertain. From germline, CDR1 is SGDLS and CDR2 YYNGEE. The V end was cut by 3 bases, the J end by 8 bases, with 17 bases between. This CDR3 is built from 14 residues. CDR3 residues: CASSAVLGPLEAFF. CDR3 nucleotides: TGTGCCAGCAGCGCGGTACTTGGCCCCTTAGAAGCTTTCTTT.

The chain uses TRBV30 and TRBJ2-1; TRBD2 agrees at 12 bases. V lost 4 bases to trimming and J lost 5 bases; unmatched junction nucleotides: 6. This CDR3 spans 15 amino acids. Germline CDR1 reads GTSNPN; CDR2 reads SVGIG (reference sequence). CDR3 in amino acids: CAWKVGLAGNNEQFF. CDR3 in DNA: TGTGCCTGGAAGGTTGGACTAGCGGGGAACAATGAGCAGTTCTTC.